The next 21 T cell receptor beta chains were all read from a single sample in a study of blood T cell repertoires in COVID-19. Only in-frame clones appear in the TCRdb table, and some are missing; sequencing was by immunoSEQ multiplex PCR. The table lists 250,000 or so clones, about nine tenths of them singletons. Sequencing was carried out using PBMCs or T cells enriched from blood (not recorded which). The receptors stem from a woman under 30 who had recovered from COVID-19.

The V and J genes are TRBV30 and TRBJ1-4; 8 bases are shared with TRBD1. The CDR3 is 13 amino acids. V lost 8 bases, J lost 8 bases, and 10 bases stayed unmatched. Germline V gene data show CDR1 as GTSNPN and CDR2 as SVGIG (reference sequence). CDR3 nucleotide sequence: TGTGCCGTGATGACAGGGGCGTGGGAAAAACTGTTTTTT. Translated, it gives CAVMTGAWEKLFF.

V usage is TRBV19 and J usage is TRBJ1-2; 7 bases are a match to TRBD1. With V trimmed by 9 bases and J by 3 bases, 7 bases remained unmatched. The CDR3 has 13 amino acids. The V gene's germline CDR1 is LNHDA and CDR2 SQIVND (reference sequence). The CDR3 sequence is CASELQGYYGYTF. CDR3 nucleotide sequence: TGTGCCAGCGAATTACAGGGGTACTATGGCTACACCTTC.

The chain combines TRBV6-5 with TRBJ1-1; D is undetermined. Per germline, CDR1 MNHEY and CDR2 SVGAGI. Trimming cost V 8 bases and J 2 bases, with 12 bases left between them. The CDR3 is made up of 13 amino acids. Written as DNA, the CDR3 is TGTGCCAGCCGATGGAGCGGAAACACTGAAGCTTTCTTT. This sequence encodes CASRWSGNTEAFF.

This clone was observed a handful of times. The chain joins TRBV5-5 to TRBJ1-6; tentative D call: TRBD1 (6 bases). V was pared by 7 bases and J by 7 bases, with 18 bases between. The CDR3 totals 15 residues. Germline V gene data show CDR1 as SGHKS and CDR2 as YYEKEE (reference sequence). The CDR3 coding sequence is TGTGCCAGCGGGGGCAGCCGGGTCGAGAATTCACCCCTCCACTTT. Amino acids: CASGGSRVENSPLHF.

The rearrangement joins TRBV28 to TRBJ2-7, with a weak D call TRBD2 (5 bases). The germline V gene has CDR1 MDHEN and CDR2 SYDVKM. Trimming cost V 5 bases and J 3 bases, with 17 bases left between them. The CDR3 length is 15 residues. The CDR3: CASSLPGSIIYEQYF. The DNA for the CDR3 is TGTGCCAGCAGTCTTCCGGGATCAATCATCTACGAGCAGTACTTC. Complete variable domain (other parts from reference TRBV28 and TRBJ2-7): DVKVTQSSRYLVKRTGEKVFLECVQDMDHENMFWYRQDPGLGLRLIYFSYDVKMKEKGDIPEGYSVSREKKERFSLILESASTNQTSMYLCASSLPGSIIYEQYFGPGTRLTVT.

This chain uses TRBV11-2 with TRBJ2-7; D is possibly TRBD2 (6 bases). V lost 5 bases and J 0 bases, leaving 17 bases between the germline ends. Looked up from germline, CDR1 is SGHAT and CDR2 is FQNNGV. The CDR3 runs to 16 residues. This CDR3 reads CASSILLARISYEQYF. As DNA, the CDR3 is TGTGCCAGCAGCATACTCCTAGCGAGAATCTCCTACGAGCAGTACTTC.

The rearrangement links TRBV12-3 or TRBV12-4 to TRBJ2-7; D is unresolved. V lost 4 bases to trimming and J lost 0 bases, with 4 bases between them. The CDR3 totals 12 residues. DNA of the CDR3: TGTGCCAGCAGTTCCGGCTCCTACGAGCAGTACTTC. This encodes CASSSGSYEQYF.

The chain combines TRBV27 with TRBJ2-1; 9 positions match TRBD2. V lost 5 bases to trimming and J lost 3 bases; unmatched junction nucleotides: 8. The CDR3 has 16 amino acids. Per germline, CDR1 MNHEY and CDR2 SMNVEV (reference sequence). The CDR3 sequence is CASSPVGAGGYNEQFF. CDR3 nucleotide sequence: TGTGCCAGCAGTCCCGTGGGAGCGGGAGGCTACAATGAGCAGTTCTTC.

This chain connects TRBV29-1 to TRBJ1-1, with D unresolved. The CDR3 runs 17 residues. V lost 7 bases, J lost 0 bases, and 24 bases lay in between. The germline gives CDR1 SQVTM, CDR2 ANQGSEA. The CDR3 region is CSAAGRPGVTLNTEAFF. In DNA, the CDR3 is TGCAGCGCTGCCGGCAGGCCGGGAGTTACTTTGAACACTGAAGCTTTCTTT.

The V gene is TRBV3-1 (or the pseudogene TRBV3-2), the J gene TRBJ2-3; 10 bases align to TRBD2. This CDR3 contains 17 residues. Germline V CDR1 and CDR2: LGHDT, YNNKEL (reference sequence). The V and J ends lost 6 bases and 6 bases, in that order; junction bases with no gene match: 15. The CDR3: CASSYGVRGSGRDTQYF. For the CDR3, the DNA is TGTGCCAGCAGTTACGGGGTCAGGGGTAGCGGGAGGGATACGCAGTATTTT.

This clone was seen only a few times. The rearrangement links TRBV11-3 to TRBJ2-7; tentatively, D is TRBD1 (5 bases). The CDR3 totals 13 residues. CDR1 and CDR2 from the germline V gene are SGHNT and YENEEA. The germline V and J ends were trimmed by 1 base and 5 bases, with 9 bases remaining between them. The CDR3: CASSLGQFDEQYF. CDR3 DNA sequence: TGTGCCAGCAGCTTAGGACAGTTCGACGAGCAGTACTTC.

This sequence joins TRBV5-4 and TRBJ1-2; D is uncertain. The V gene's germline CDR1 is SGHNT and CDR2 YYREEE (reference sequence). V was cut by 2 bases and J by 7 bases, with 9 bases left in between. This CDR3 contains 12 residues. CDR3 nucleotides: TGTGCCAGCAGCTTCGGCGGCCTTGGCTACACCTTC. Translated: CASSFGGLGYTF.

This rearrangement joins TRBV5-1 to TRBJ1-1; no firm D call. Germline CDR1 and CDR2: SGHRS and YFSETQ. The CDR3 extends over 13 amino acids. V gave up 1 base and J gave up 4 bases, with 8 bases separating them. CDR3 nucleotides: TGCGCCAGCAGCTTGCGAAGCGGCACTGAAGCTTTCTTT. Encoded protein: CASSLRSGTEAFF. The full variable domain, in which reference TRBV5-1 and TRBJ1-1 provide the parts outside the CDR3, is KAGVTQTPRYLIKTRGQQVTLSCSPISGHRSVSWYQQTPGQGLQFLFEYFSETQRNKGNFPGRFSGRQFSNSRSEMNVSTLELGDSALYLCASSLRSGTEAFFGQGTRLTVV.

This clone has just one count. The V gene is TRBV6-2 or TRBV6-3, the J gene TRBJ2-5; maybe TRBD2 (5 bases). V lost 0 bases and J 2 bases, leaving 7 bases between the germline ends. Germline assignment: CDR1 MNHEY and CDR2 SVGEGT. The CDR3 covers 14 residues. CDR3 bases: TGTGCCAGCAGTTACTCGAGGACTCAAGAGACCCAGTACTTC. Protein product: CASSYSRTQETQYF.

V usage is TRBV5-1 and J usage is TRBJ2-7; possible D gene TRBD2, 5 bases. CDR3 size: 17 residues. Germline loops: CDR1 SGHRS, CDR2 YFSETQ. V gave up 7 bases and J gave up 3 bases, with 26 bases separating them. CDR3 DNA: TGCGCCAGCCCGCTTGTGGTGGGAGACCCTCCCCACTACGAGCAGTACTTC. Protein product: CASPLVVGDPPHYEQYF.

The rearrangement joins TRBV7-9 to TRBJ2-2; TRBD1 matches 10 bases. V lost 5 bases to trimming and J lost 5 bases; unmatched junction nucleotides: 8. The V gene's germline CDR1 is SEHNR and CDR2 FQNEAQ (reference sequence). This CDR3 is built from 16 residues. CDR3 sequence: CASSGTGTGVTGELFF. Here the CDR3 DNA reads TGTGCCAGCAGCGGAACCGGGACAGGGGTTACCGGGGAGCTGTTTTTT.

This chain links TRBV7-9 with TRBJ1-2; TRBD1 matches 9 bases. The CDR3 is made up of 14 amino acids. The V segment lost 4 bases and the J segment 5 bases; nucleotides outside the gene matches: 5. CDR1 is SEHNR, CDR2 FQNEAQ, per germline (reference sequence). The CDR3 sequence is CASSSGTGWYGYTF. As DNA, the CDR3 is TGTGCCAGCAGCTCCGGGACAGGGTGGTATGGCTACACCTTC.

The chain is built from TRBV19 and TRBJ1-4; D is uncertain. Trimming took 3 bases from V and 8 from J, leaving 16 bases between them. Germline V lookup: CDR1 LNHDA, CDR2 SQIVND (reference sequence). The CDR3 loop spans 15 amino acids. This chain's CDR3 is CASSIGLGAPEKLFF. The CDR3 DNA follows: TGTGCCAGTAGTATCGGTCTGGGCGCGCCAGAAAAACTGTTTTTT.

The rearrangement joins TRBV18 to TRBJ1-2; 7 bases agree with TRBD1. CDR1 KGHSH and CDR2 LQKENI come from the germline V gene. The CDR3 consists of 18 residues. V lost 5 bases and J lost 0; bases outside the gene matches: 15. The chain's CDR3 is CASSMGTAFRSTNYGYTF. The CDR3 nucleotides read TGTGCCAGCTCAATGGGGACAGCCTTCCGAAGTACTAACTATGGCTACACCTTC.

The V gene is TRBV6-2 or TRBV6-3, the J gene TRBJ2-6; TRBD1 is a possible D gene (5 bases). Between the trimmed V and J ends, which lost 2 bases and 0 bases, there was a span of 11 bases. CDR1 and CDR2 from the germline V gene are MNHEY and SVGEGT. CDR3 size: 17 residues. The CDR3 DNA is TGTGCCAGCAGTTACGGAGACAGTTCCTCTGGGGCCAACGTCCTGACTTTC. This translates into CASSYGDSSSGANVLTF.

This clone was seen a few times. The chain carries TRBV11-2 and TRBJ2-5; TRBD2 aligns across 10 bases. This CDR3 contains 18 residues. Germline loops: CDR1 SGHAT, CDR2 FQNNGV. With 5 bases clipped from V and 5 bases from J, the junction kept 17 bases outside the gene matches. This chain's CDR3 is CASSRRPRLAGATETQYF. For the CDR3, the DNA is TGTGCCAGCAGCCGCCGCCCCAGGCTAGCGGGAGCGACTGAGACCCAGTACTTC.